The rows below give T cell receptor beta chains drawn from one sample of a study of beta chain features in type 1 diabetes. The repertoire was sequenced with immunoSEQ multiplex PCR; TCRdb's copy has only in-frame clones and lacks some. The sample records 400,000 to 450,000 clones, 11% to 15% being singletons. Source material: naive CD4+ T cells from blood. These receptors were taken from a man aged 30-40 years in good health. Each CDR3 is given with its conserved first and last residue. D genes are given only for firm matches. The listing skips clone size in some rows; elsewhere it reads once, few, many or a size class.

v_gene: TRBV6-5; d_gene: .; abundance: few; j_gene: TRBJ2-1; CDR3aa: CASSYIGDKWSNEQFF; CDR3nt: TGTGCCAGCAGTTACATCGGGGACAAATGGAGCAATGAGCAGTTCTTC
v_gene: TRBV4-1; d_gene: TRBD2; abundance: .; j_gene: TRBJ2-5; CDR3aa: CASRAGTSVETQYF; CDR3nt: TGCGCCAGCCGGGCCGGGACTAGCGTGGAGACCCAGTACTTC
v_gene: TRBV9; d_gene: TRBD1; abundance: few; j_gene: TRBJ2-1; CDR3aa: CASSMGQGTYNEQFF; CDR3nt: TGTGCCAGCAGCATGGGACAGGGAACCTACAATGAGCAGTTCTTC
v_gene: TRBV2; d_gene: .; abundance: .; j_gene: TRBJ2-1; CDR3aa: CASSAFDEQFF; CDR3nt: TGTGCCAGCAGTGCGTTCGATGAGCAGTTCTTC
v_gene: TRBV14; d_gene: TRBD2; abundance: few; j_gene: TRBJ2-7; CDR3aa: CASSQSGGPYEQYF; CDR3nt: TGTGCCAGCAGCCAATCGGGGGGACCCTACGAGCAGTACTTC
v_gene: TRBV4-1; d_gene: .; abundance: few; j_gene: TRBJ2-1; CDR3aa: CASSITGSSYNEQFF; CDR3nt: TGCGCCAGCAGCATCACGGGAAGCTCCTACAATGAGCAGTTCTTC
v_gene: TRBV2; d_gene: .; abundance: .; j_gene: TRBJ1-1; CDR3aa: CASRLKGEAFF; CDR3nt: TGTGCCAGCAGGCTTAAGGGTGAAGCTTTCTTT
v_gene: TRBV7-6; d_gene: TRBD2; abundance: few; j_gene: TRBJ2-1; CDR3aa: CASSSLAGEGEQFF; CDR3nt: TGTGCCAGCAGCTCCCTAGCGGGAGAGGGTGAGCAGTTCTTC
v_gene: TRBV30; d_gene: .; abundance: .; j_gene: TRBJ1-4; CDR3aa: CAWSVRRDTNEKLFF; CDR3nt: TGTGCCTGGAGTGTACGAAGGGATACTAATGAAAAACTGTTTTTT
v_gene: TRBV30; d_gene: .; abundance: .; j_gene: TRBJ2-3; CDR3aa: CAWSVLPTGTTDTQYF; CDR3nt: TGTGCCTGGAGTGTACTGCCCACTGGGACCACAGATACGCAGTATTTT
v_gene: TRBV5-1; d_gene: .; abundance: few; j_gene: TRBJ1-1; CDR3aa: CASSLAGQNTEAFF; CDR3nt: TGCGCCAGCAGCTTGGCTGGACAGAACACTGAAGCTTTCTTT
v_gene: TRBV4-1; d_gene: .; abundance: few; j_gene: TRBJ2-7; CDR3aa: CASSQATASSYEQYF; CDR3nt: TGCGCCAGCAGCCAAGCCACAGCAAGCTCCTACGAGCAGTACTTC